Below are 12 T cell receptor beta chains sequenced from a single sample in a study of beta chain features in type 1 diabetes. TCRB transcripts that were expressed got sequenced, as all of the isolated RNA had been reverse transcribed. Using immunoSEQ multiplex PCR, the repertoire was profiled, and TCRdb retains in-frame clones only, with some absent. Here the sample spans 450,000 to 600,000 clones, 30% being singletons. The specimen was naive CD4+ T cells from blood. The receptors shown here come from a young man in good health.

This clone occurred a few times. As DNA, the CDR3 is TGTGCCAGCAGCTCGAGGGACGTTGGAGATACGCAGTATTTT. Translated: CASSSRDVGDTQYF. V and J are TRBV7-3 and TRBJ2-3; D might be TRBD1 or TRBD2, each matching 5 bases. Germline V gene lookup returns CDR1 SGHTA and CDR2 FQGTGA. The CDR3 spans 14 residues. V lost 4 bases, J lost 5 bases, and 13 bases lay in between.

This clone was seen a few times. The chain joins TRBV4-1 to TRBJ2-3, with a weak D call TRBD2 (5 bases). Per germline, CDR1 MGHRA and CDR2 YSYEKL. The CDR3 covers 16 residues. Trimming removed 0 bases from V and 2 bases from J, with 12 bases in between. The CDR3, as DNA: TGCGCCAGCAGCCAAGATCACCAGCGGTTCACAGATACGCAGTATTTT. It yields the protein CASSQDHQRFTDTQYF.

This chain links TRBV25-1 with TRBJ2-4; 7 bases align to TRBD1. Germline trimming cut 3 bases from V and 5 bases from J; bases unmatched to any gene: 7. Per the germline V gene, CDR1 is MGHDK and CDR2 is SYGVNS. The CDR3 totals 15 residues. The CDR3 nucleotides are TGTGCCAGCAGTGACCCCAGGGGGTGGCAAAACATTCAGTACTTC. This gives the protein CASSDPRGWQNIQYF.

The chain combines TRBV19 with TRBJ2-5; D gene uncertain. Germline V gives CDR1 LNHDA, CDR2 SQIVND (reference sequence). The CDR3 has 15 residues. The V end lost 6 bases, the J end lost 3 bases, and 17 bases lay between the germline ends. The DNA for the CDR3 is TGTGCCAGTAGGTCTCTATTACACGGTAAAGAGACCCAGTACTTC. The encoded protein is CASRSLLHGKETQYF.

The chain combines TRBV29-1 with TRBJ2-7, with D hard to call. V dropped 6 bases and J dropped 6 bases, with 15 bases sitting between them. The CDR3 is 12 amino acids. The germline CDR1 and CDR2 sequences are SQVTM and ANQGSEA. CDR3 sequence (DNA): TGCAGCGTGCGACCTTTTTCCGGCGAGCAGTACTTC. Translating it yields CSVRPFSGEQYF.

This rearrangement joins TRBV5-1 to TRBJ2-1; perhaps TRBD1 as D (6 bases). The V end was cut by 4 bases, the J end by 6 bases, with 11 bases between. This CDR3 is built from 13 residues. Germline-derived CDR1 and CDR2 are SGHRS and YFSETQ. For the CDR3, the DNA is TGCGCCAGCAGCGTGGACAGCTTCAATGAGCAGTTCTTC. It codes for CASSVDSFNEQFF.

There are a few counts of this clone. The chain carries TRBV6-6 and TRBJ2-5; 7 nucleotides align to TRBD1. The trim removed 1 base at V and 5 bases at J, leaving 4 bases unmatched. The CDR3 has 14 residues. The germline gives CDR1 MNHNY, CDR2 SVGAGI (reference sequence). The CDR3 nucleotides are TGTGCCAGCAGTTACTTTGAACAGGGGGAGACCCAGTACTTC. Residues: CASSYFEQGETQYF.

This clone appeared a few times. The V and J genes are TRBV27 and TRBJ2-5; D unclear. Looked up from germline, CDR1 is MNHEY and CDR2 is SMNVEV (reference sequence). The CDR3 sequence is 13 residues long. V was shortened by 2 bases and J by 2 bases, with 6 bases between the two germline ends. The CDR3 DNA follows: TGTGCCAGCAGTTTACTTCAGCAAGAGACCCAGTACTTC. This encodes CASSLLQQETQYF.

The chain recombines TRBV29-1 with TRBJ2-1; TRBD2 agrees at 9 bases. Losses at the gene ends were 4 bases for V and 8 bases for J; bases not matched to a gene: 9. The CDR3 has 14 residues. The germline CDR1 and CDR2 sequences are SQVTM and ANQGSEA. CDR3: CSVGTAGGRDEQFF. The CDR3 DNA reads as TGCAGCGTTGGGACGGCGGGAGGGCGCGATGAGCAGTTCTTC.

The chain employs TRBV30 and TRBJ1-1; D remains unclear. Germline lookup yields CDR1 GTSNPN and CDR2 SVGIG (reference sequence). The CDR3 is made up of 12 amino acids. The ends were cut back, 3 bases at V and 10 bases at J, with 15 bases in the middle. Here the CDR3 DNA reads TGTGCCTGGAGCAACACCGTTGGAAGAGCTTTCTTT. This gives the protein CAWSNTVGRAFF.

This clone came up a few times. The chain carries TRBV7-9 and TRBJ2-3, with 9 bases that match TRBD2. The length of the CDR3 is 16 residues. Germline CDR1 is SEHNR and CDR2 is FQNEAQ (reference sequence). After removal of 4 bases from V and 0 bases from J, the junction contained 5 bases not matched to a gene. DNA of the CDR3: TGTGCCAGCAGCTCCGGACTAGCGCTTAGCACAGATACGCAGTATTTT. Protein product: CASSSGLALSTDTQYF. Filled out from reference TRBV7-9 and TRBJ2-3, the complete variable domain reads DTGVSQNPRHKITKRGQNVTFRCDPISEHNRLYWYRQTLGQGPEFLTYFQNEAQLEKSRLLSDRFSAERPKGSFSTLEIQRTEQGDSAMYLCASSSGLALSTDTQYFGPGTRLTVL.

This clone was counted a few times. In DNA form, the CDR3 reads TGTGCCAGCGCCGGCTCTGGGGCCAACGTCCTGACTTTC. This translates into CASAGSGANVLTF. The V gene is TRBV6-1, the J gene TRBJ2-6, with D hard to call. Germline lookup yields CDR1 MNHNS and CDR2 SASEGT. V was pared by 8 bases and J by 0 bases, with 5 bases between. The CDR3 spans 13 residues.